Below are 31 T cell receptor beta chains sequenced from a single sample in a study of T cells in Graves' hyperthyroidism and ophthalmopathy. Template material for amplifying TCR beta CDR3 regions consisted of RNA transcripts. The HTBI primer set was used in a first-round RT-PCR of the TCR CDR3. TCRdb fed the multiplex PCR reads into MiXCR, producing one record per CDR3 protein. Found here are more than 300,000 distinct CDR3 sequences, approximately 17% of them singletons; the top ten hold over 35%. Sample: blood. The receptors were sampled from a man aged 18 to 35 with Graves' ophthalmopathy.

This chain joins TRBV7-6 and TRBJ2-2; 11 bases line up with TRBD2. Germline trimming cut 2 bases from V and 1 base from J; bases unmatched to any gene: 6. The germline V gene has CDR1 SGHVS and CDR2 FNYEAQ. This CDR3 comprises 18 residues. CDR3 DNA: TGTGCCAGCAGCTTAACCCAGACTAGCGGGGTGAACACCGGGGAGCTGTTTTTT. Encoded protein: CASSLTQTSGVNTGELFF.

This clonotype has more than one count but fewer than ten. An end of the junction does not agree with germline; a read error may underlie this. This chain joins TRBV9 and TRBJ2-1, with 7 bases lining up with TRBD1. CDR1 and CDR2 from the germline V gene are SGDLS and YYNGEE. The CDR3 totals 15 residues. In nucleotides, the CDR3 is TGTGCCAGCAGCGCCTCGACAGGGTCAATGGGGGAGCAGTGCTTC. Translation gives CASSASTGSMGEQCF. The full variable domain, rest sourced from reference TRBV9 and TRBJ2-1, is DSGVTQTPKHLITATGQRVTLRCSPRSGDLSVYWYQQSLDQGLQFLIQYYNGEERAKGNILERFSAQQFPDLHSELNLSSLELGDSALYFCASSASTGSMGEQCFGPGTRLTVL.

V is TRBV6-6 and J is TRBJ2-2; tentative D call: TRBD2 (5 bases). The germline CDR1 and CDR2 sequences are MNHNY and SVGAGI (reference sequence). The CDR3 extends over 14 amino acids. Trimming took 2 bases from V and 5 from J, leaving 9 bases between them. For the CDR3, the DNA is TGTGCCAGCAGTTACGGCGAGGGAACCGGGGAGCTGTTTTTT. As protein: CASSYGEGTGELFF.

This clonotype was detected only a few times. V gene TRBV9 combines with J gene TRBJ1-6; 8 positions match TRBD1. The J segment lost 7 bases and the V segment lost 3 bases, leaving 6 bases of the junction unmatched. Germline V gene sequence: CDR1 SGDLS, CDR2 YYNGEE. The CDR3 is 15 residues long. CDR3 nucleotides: TGTGCCAGCAGCGACAGGGGGGGACTAAATTCACCCCTCCACTTT. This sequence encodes CASSDRGGLNSPLHF.

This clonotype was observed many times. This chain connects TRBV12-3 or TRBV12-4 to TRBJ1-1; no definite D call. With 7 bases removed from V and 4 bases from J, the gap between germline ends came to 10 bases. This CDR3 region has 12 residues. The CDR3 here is CASTLRSTEAFF. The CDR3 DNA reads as TGTGCCAGCACCCTCAGGAGCACTGAAGCTTTCTTT.

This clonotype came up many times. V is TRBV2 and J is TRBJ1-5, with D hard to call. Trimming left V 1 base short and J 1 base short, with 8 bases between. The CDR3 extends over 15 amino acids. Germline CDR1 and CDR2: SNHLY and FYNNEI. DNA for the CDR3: TGTGCCAGCAGTGAAGGGTCTAGAAGCAATCAGCCCCAGCATTTT. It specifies CASSEGSRSNQPQHF. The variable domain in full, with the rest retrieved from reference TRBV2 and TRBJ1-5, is EPEVTQTPSHQVTQMGQEVILRCVPISNHLYFYWYRQILGQKVEFLVSFYNNEISEKSEIFDDQFSVERPDGSNFTLKIRSTKLEDSAMYFCASSEGSRSNQPQHFGDGTRLSIL.

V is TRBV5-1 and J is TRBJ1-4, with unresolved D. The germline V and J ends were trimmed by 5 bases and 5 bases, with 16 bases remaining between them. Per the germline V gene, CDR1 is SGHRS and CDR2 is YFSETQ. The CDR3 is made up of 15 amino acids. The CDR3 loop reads CASSSKDGMNEKLFF. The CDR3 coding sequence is TGCGCCAGCAGTTCCAAGGACGGAATGAATGAAAAACTGTTTTTT.

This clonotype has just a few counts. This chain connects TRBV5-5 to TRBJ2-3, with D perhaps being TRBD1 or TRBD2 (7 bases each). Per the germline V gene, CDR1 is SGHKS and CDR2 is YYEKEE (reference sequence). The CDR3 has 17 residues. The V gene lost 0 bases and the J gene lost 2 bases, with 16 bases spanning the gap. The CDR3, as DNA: TGTGCCAGCAGCTTGGGGGGGGGGACAGTAAACACAGATACGCAGTATTTT. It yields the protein CASSLGGGTVNTDTQYF.

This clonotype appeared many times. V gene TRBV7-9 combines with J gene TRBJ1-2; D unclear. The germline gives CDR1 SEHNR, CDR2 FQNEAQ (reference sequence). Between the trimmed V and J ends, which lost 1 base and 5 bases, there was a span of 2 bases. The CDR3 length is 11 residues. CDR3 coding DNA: TGTGCCAGCAGCTTAGAGTATGGCTACACCTTC. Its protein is CASSLEYGYTF.

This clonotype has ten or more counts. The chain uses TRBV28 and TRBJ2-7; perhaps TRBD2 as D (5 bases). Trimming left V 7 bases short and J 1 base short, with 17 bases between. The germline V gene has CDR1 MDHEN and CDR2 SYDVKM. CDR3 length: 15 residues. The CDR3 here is CASISGESRSYEQYF. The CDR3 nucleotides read TGTGCCAGCATCTCTGGGGAGTCCCGATCCTACGAGCAGTACTTC.

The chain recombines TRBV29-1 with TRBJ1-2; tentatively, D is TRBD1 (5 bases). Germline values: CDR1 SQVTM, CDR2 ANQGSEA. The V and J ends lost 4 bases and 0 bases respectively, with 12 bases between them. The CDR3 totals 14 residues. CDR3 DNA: TGCAGCGTTGGGACGACAGCGACTAACTATGGCTACACCTTC. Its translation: CSVGTTATNYGYTF.

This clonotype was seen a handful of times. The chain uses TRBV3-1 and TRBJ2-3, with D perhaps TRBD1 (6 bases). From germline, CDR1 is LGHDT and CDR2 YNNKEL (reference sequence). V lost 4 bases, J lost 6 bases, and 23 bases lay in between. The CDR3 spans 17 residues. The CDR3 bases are TGTGCCAGCAGCCCGAGGACAGTTCAAGGCGGCGTGGATACGCAGTATTTT. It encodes CASSPRTVQGGVDTQYF.

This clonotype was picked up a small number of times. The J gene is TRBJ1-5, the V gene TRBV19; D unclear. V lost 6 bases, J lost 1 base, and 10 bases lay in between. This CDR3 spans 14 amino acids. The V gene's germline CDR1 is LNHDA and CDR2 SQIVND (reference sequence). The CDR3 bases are TGTGCCAGTAGAAGGGAACAGAGCAATCAGCCCCAGCATTTT. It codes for CASRREQSNQPQHF.

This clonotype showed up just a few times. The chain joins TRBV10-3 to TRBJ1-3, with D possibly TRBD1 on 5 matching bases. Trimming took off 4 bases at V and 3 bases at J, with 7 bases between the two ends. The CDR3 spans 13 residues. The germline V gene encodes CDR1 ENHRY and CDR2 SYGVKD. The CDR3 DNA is TGTGCCATCAGTGGGACACTTGGAAACACCATATATTTT. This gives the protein CAISGTLGNTIYF.

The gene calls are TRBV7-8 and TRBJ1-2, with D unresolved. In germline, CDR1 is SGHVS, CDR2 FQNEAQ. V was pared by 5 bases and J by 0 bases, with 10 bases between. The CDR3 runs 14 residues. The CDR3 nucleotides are TGTGCCAGCAGCCTCCCGTGGTCTAACTATGGCTACACCTTC. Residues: CASSLPWSNYGYTF.

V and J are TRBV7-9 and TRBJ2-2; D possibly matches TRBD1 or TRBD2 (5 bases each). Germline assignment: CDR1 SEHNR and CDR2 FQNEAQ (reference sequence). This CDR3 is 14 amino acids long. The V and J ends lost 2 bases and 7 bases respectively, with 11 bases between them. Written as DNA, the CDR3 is TGTGCCAGCAGCTTAACACGGGGCGGCGGGGAGCTGTTTTTT. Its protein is CASSLTRGGGELFF.

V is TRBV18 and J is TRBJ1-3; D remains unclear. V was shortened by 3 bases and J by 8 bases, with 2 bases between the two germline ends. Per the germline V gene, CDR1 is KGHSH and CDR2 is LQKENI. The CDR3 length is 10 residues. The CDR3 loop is CASSPDTIYF. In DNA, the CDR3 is TGTGCCAGCTCACCGGACACCATATATTTT.

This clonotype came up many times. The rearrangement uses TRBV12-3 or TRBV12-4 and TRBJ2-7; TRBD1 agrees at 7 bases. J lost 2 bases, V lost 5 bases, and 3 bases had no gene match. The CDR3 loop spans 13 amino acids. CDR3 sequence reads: CASSRTGTYEQYF. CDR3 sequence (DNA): TGTGCCAGCAGTCGGACAGGTACCTACGAGCAGTACTTC.

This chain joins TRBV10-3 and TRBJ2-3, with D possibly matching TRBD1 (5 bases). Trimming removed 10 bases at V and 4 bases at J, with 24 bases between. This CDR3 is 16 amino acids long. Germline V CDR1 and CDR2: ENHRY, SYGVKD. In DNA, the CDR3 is TGTGCCACTTCGGAAGTAGCAGGCGTAGGGGCAGATACGCAGTATTTT. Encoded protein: CATSEVAGVGADTQYF.

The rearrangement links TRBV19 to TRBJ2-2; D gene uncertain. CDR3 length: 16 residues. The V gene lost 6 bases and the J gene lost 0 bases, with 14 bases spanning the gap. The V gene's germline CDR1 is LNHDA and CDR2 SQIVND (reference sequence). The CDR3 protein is CASREAHASNTGELFF. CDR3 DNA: TGTGCCAGTAGGGAAGCACACGCATCGAACACCGGGGAGCTGTTTTTT. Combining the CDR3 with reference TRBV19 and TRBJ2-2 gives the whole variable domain DGGITQSPKYLFRKEGQNVTLSCEQNLNHDAMYWYRQDPGQGLRLIYYSQIVNDFQKGDIAEGYSVSREKKESFPLTVTSAQKNPTAFYLCASREAHASNTGELFFGEGSRLTVL.

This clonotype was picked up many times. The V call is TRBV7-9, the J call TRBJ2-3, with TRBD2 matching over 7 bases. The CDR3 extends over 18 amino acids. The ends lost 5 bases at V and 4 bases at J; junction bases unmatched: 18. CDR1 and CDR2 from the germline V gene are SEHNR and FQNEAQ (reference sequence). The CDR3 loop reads CASSPRSTLATGADTQYF. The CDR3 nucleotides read TGTGCCAGCAGCCCCCGGTCCACACTAGCGACGGGGGCAGATACGCAGTATTTT. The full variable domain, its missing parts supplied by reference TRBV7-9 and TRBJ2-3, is DTGVSQNPRHKITKRGQNVTFRCDPISEHNRLYWYRQTLGQGPEFLTYFQNEAQLEKSRLLSDRFSAERPKGSFSTLEIQRTEQGDSAMYLCASSPRSTLATGADTQYFGPGTRLTVL.

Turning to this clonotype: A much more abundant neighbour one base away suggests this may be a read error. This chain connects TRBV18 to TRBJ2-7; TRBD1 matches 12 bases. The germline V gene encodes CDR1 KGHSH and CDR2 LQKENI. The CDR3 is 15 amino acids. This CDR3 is CTSSPLGTGGHEQYF. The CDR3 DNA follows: TGTACCAGCTCACCACTCGGGACAGGGGGCCACGAGCAGTACTTC. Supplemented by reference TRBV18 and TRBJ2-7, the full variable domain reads NAGVMQNPRHLVRRRGQEARLRCSPMKGHSHVYWYRQLPEEGLKFMVYLQKENIIDESGMPKERFSAEFPKEGPSILRIQQVVRGDSAAYFCTSSPLGTGGHEQYFGPGTRLTVT.

CDR3: CASSRGGREKLFF. CDR3 in DNA: TGTGCCAGTTCCAGGGGAGGCCGGGAAAAACTGTTTTTT. The gene calls are TRBV19 and TRBJ1-4; possibly TRBD1 for D (6 bases). CDR1 and CDR2 (germline): LNHDA, SQIVND (reference sequence). Between the trimmed V and J ends, which lost 8 bases and 8 bases, there was a span of 15 bases. CDR3 length equals 13 residues.

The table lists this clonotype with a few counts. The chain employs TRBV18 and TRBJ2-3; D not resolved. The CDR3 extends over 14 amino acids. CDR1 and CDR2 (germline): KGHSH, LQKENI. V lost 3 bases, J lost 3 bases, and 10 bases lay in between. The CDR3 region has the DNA TGTGCCAGCTCACCCCCCTGGGCGACAGATACGCAGTATTTT. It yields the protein CASSPPWATDTQYF.

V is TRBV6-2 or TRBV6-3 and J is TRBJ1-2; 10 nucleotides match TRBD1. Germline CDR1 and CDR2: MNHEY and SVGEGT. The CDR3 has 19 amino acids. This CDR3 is CATDAYVGGQGVSNYGYTF. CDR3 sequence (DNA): TGTGCTACCGACGCCTACGTGGGAGGACAGGGGGTTTCTAACTATGGCTACACCTTC.

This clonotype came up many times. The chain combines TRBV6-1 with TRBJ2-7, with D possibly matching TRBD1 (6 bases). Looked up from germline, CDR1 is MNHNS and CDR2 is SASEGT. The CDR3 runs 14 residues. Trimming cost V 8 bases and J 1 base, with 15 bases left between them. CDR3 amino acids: CASRRGRGSYEQYF. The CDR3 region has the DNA TGTGCCAGCCGAAGGGGCAGGGGATCCTACGAGCAGTACTTC.

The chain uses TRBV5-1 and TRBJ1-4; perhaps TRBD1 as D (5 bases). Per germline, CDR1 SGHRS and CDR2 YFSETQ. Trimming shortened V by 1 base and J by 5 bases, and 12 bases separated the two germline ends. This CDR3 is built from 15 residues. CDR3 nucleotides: TGCGCCAGCAGCTTGCCCATCGGGGACAATGAAAAACTGTTTTTT. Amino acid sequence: CASSLPIGDNEKLFF.

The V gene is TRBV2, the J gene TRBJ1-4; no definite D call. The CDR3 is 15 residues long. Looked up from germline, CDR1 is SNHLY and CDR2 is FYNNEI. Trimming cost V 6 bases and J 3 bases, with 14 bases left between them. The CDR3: CASRSQGSPNEKLFF. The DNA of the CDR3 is TGTGCCAGCAGAAGCCAAGGCAGTCCTAATGAAAAACTGTTTTTT.

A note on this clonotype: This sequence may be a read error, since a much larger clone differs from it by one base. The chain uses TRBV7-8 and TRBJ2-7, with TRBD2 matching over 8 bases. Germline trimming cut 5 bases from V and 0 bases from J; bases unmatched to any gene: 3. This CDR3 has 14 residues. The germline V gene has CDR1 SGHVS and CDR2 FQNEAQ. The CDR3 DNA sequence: TGTGCCAGCAGCCTTAGCGGGAACTCCTACGAGCAGTACTTC. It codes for CASSLSGNSYEQYF.

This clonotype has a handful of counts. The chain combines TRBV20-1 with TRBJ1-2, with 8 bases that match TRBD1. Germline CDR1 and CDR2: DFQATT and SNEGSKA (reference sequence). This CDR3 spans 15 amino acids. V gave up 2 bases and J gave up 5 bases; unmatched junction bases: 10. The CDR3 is CSARIRDRSTYGYTF. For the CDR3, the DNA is TGCAGTGCTAGAATCCGGGACAGGAGCACTTATGGCTACACCTTC.

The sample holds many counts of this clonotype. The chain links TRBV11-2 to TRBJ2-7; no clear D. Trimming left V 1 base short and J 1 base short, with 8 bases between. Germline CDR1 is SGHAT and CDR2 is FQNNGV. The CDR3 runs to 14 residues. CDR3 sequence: CASSLGYGSYEQYF. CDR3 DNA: TGTGCCAGCAGCTTAGGGTACGGATCCTACGAGCAGTACTTC.